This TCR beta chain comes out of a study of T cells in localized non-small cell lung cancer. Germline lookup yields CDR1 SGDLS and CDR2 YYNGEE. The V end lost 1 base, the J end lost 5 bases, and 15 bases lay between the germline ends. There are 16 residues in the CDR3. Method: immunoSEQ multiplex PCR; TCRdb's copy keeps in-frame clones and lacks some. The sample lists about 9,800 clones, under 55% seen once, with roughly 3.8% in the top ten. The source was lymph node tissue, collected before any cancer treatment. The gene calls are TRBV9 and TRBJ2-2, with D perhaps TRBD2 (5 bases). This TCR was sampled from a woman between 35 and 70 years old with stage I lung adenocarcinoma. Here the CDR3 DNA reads TGTGCCAGCAGCGTAACCGGGATTAGCAGAACCGGGGAGCTGTTTTTT. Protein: CASSVTGISRTGELFF.